One and the same sample provided the 24 T cell receptor beta chains below, sequenced in a study of T cells after yellow fever vaccination. TCRdb passed the 5' RACE reads through MiXCR, listing each CDR3 protein once. The top ten clones hold roughly 19% of a sample with roughly 300,000 distinct CDR3 sequences, approximately 7% of them seen once. The sequences come from PBMCs, collected roughly seven weeks after the first yellow fever vaccination. These receptors were obtained from a man between 18 and 29 years old who received the YFV17D yellow fever vaccine.

This clonotype has at least ten counts. The genes are TRBV27 and TRBJ1-1; no clear D gene. CDR1 is MNHEY and CDR2 is SMNVEV in the germline V gene (reference sequence). CDR3 length: 14 residues. V lost 0 bases, J lost 8 bases, and 13 bases lay in between. In DNA, the CDR3 is TGTGCCAGCAGTTTATCTTACCCATCGAACGAAGCTTTCTTT. The encoded protein is CASSLSYPSNEAFF.

This clonotype was seen more than once but under ten times. The chain employs TRBV12-3 or TRBV12-4 and TRBJ1-2; D not certain. There are 14 residues in the CDR3. The ends were cut back, 1 base at V and 0 bases at J, with 6 bases in the middle. CDR3 residues: CASSLDLANYGYTF. The CDR3 DNA sequence: TGTGCCAGCAGTTTAGATTTGGCTAACTATGGCTACACCTTC.

This clonotype was counted at least ten times. The rearrangement joins TRBV7-9 to TRBJ1-2, with TRBD1 as a possible D gene (5 bases). There are 15 residues in the CDR3. Per the germline V gene, CDR1 is SEHNR and CDR2 is FQNEAQ (reference sequence). Between the trimmed V and J ends, which lost 0 bases and 7 bases, there was a span of 15 bases. The CDR3 loop is CASSLAVGTGAGYTF. The CDR3 DNA follows: TGTGCCAGCAGCTTAGCGGTGGGGACTGGGGCTGGCTACACCTTC.

There are many counts of this clonotype. V gene TRBV20-1 combines with J gene TRBJ2-1; TRBD2 aligns across 9 bases. The CDR3 spans 14 residues. Germline CDR1 is DFQATT and CDR2 is SNEGSKA (reference sequence). The J segment lost 9 bases and the V segment lost 5 bases, leaving 11 bases of the junction unmatched. The CDR3 protein is CSASTGLADGEQFF. In DNA, the CDR3 is TGCAGTGCTTCTACGGGACTAGCTGACGGTGAGCAGTTCTTC.

V gene TRBV2 combines with J gene TRBJ2-7; possible D gene TRBD1, 5 bases. Germline V lookup: CDR1 SNHLY, CDR2 FYNNEI. This CDR3 comprises 12 residues. Between the trimmed V and J ends, which lost 5 bases and 5 bases, there was a span of 10 bases. Here the CDR3 reads CASSLQGNEQYV. As DNA, the CDR3 is TGTGCCAGCAGTCTCCAGGGTAACGAGCAGTACGTC.

This clonotype was recorded many times. V and J are TRBV20-1 and TRBJ2-1; D possibly corresponds to TRBD2 (6 bases). The CDR3 runs 13 residues. Germline V lookup: CDR1 DFQATT, CDR2 SNEGSKA (reference sequence). Trimming cost V 5 bases and J 0 bases, with 8 bases left between them. This CDR3 is CSAGGSSYNEQFF. CDR3 sequence (DNA): TGCAGTGCTGGGGGGAGCTCCTACAATGAGCAGTTCTTC.

There are many counts of this clonotype. This chain uses TRBV7-2 with TRBJ1-2, with D possibly being TRBD1 (5 bases). This CDR3 spans 13 amino acids. V was shortened by 3 bases and J by 8 bases, with 13 bases between the two germline ends. Per the germline V gene, CDR1 is SGHTA and CDR2 is FQGNSA. The CDR3 bases are TGTGCCAGCAGCTTCAACGATCAGGGCGGCTACACCTTC. It encodes CASSFNDQGGYTF.

This clonotype came up a few times. The V gene is TRBV7-2, the J gene TRBJ2-4; D might be TRBD1 (5 bases). The CDR3 covers 14 residues. Germline V lookup: CDR1 SGHTA, CDR2 FQGNSA. V shed 3 bases and J shed 5 bases, with 11 bases lying between them. CDR3: CASSFRDGQNIQYF. Here the CDR3 DNA reads TGTGCCAGCAGCTTCAGGGATGGGCAAAACATTCAGTACTTC. Full variable domain (rest looked up from reference TRBV7-2 and TRBJ2-4): GAGVSQSPSNKVTEKGKDVELRCDPISGHTALYWYRQSLGQGLEFLIYFQGNSAPDKSGLPSDRFSAERTGGSVSTLTIQRTQQEDSAVYLCASSFRDGQNIQYFGAGTRLSVL.

This clonotype was counted ten times or more. This sequence joins TRBV5-1 and TRBJ2-4, with TRBD2 as a possible D gene (6 bases). V lost 6 bases and J 3 bases, leaving 16 bases between the germline ends. This CDR3 region has 15 residues. The germline CDR1 and CDR2 sequences are SGHRS and YFSETQ. CDR3 loop: CASTPSGGGKNIQYF. DNA for the CDR3: TGCGCCAGCACCCCAAGTGGGGGAGGCAAAAACATTCAGTACTTC.

On this clonotype: At one end the junction does not follow the germline gene, possibly because of a read error. Here the CDR3 DNA reads TGCTGTGCTGAAAGAAGCGGGGGGCCCCTCTACAATGAGCAGTTCTTC. Protein sequence: CCAERSGGPLYNEQFF. The chain uses TRBV20-1 and TRBJ2-1; TRBD2 agrees at 9 bases. There are 16 residues in the CDR3. Germline V gene data show CDR1 as DFQATT and CDR2 as SNEGSKA (reference sequence).

V and J are TRBV20-1 and TRBJ2-3, with D unresolved. Per germline, CDR1 DFQATT and CDR2 SNEGSKA (reference sequence). The CDR3 has 15 amino acids. V lost 0 bases to trimming and J lost 1 base, with 11 bases between them. The CDR3 protein is CSARDPQPGTDTQYF. The DNA of the CDR3 is TGCAGTGCTAGAGATCCGCAGCCGGGCACAGATACGCAGTATTTT.

V is TRBV5-1 and J is TRBJ2-7; weak D call: TRBD2 (5 bases). The CDR3 is 15 amino acids. Germline V gene lookup returns CDR1 SGHRS and CDR2 YFSETQ. V lost 0 bases and J lost 2, with 12 bases in between. Written as DNA, the CDR3 is TGCGCCAGCAGCTTGGAAGGACGAGGGACCTACGAGCAGTACTTC. Its protein is CASSLEGRGTYEQYF. Full variable domain (outside the CDR3, taken from reference TRBV5-1 and TRBJ2-7): KAGVTQTPRYLIKTRGQQVTLSCSPISGHRSVSWYQQTPGQGLQFLFEYFSETQRNKGNFPGRFSGRQFSNSRSEMNVSTLELGDSALYLCASSLEGRGTYEQYFGPGTRLTVT.

The V call is TRBV4-1, the J call TRBJ2-3; 8 bases map to TRBD2. The CDR3 length is 16 residues. J lost 5 bases, V lost 3 bases, and 10 bases had no gene match. Germline CDR1 reads MGHRA; CDR2 reads YSYEKL. The CDR3 spells CASSHPGLAPGDTQYF. As DNA, the CDR3 is TGCGCCAGCAGCCATCCCGGACTAGCTCCCGGAGATACGCAGTATTTT.

This clonotype appeared many times. This rearrangement joins TRBV5-5 to TRBJ2-2; D is perhaps TRBD1 or TRBD2 (5 bases each). Trimming removed 4 bases at V and 3 bases at J, with 13 bases between. The CDR3 spans 15 residues. Germline V gene sequence: CDR1 SGHKS, CDR2 YYEKEE (reference sequence). CDR3: CASSLRDGHTGELFF. In DNA form, the CDR3 reads TGTGCCAGCAGCCTCCGGGACGGACACACCGGGGAGCTGTTTTTT.

This clonotype has more than one count but fewer than ten. The J gene is TRBJ2-4, the V gene TRBV7-2; tentative D call: TRBD2 (6 bases). Germline V lookup: CDR1 SGHTA, CDR2 FQGNSA. Trimming shortened V by 4 bases and J by 3 bases, and 7 bases separated the two germline ends. This CDR3 region has 13 residues. This CDR3 reads CASSSGLKNIQYF. As DNA, the CDR3 is TGTGCCAGCAGCTCGGGACTCAAAAACATTCAGTACTTC.

V gene TRBV7-2 combines with J gene TRBJ2-7, with 9 bases that match TRBD2. The CDR3 is 14 residues long. The V gene's germline CDR1 is SGHTA and CDR2 FQGNSA. After removal of 0 bases from V and 3 bases from J, the junction contained 0 bases not matched to a gene. CDR3 DNA sequence: TGTGCCAGCAGCTTAGCGCGGGGGGGCTACGAGCAGTACTTC. As protein: CASSLARGGYEQYF.

The table lists this clonotype with a few counts. This rearrangement joins TRBV10-3 to TRBJ2-3, with unresolved D. V was pared by 0 bases and J by 5 bases, with 9 bases between. The CDR3 consists of 14 residues. Germline V gene data show CDR1 as ENHRY and CDR2 as SYGVKD. CDR3 loop: CAISESGSGDTQYF. The CDR3, as DNA: TGTGCCATCAGTGAGTCAGGGTCCGGAGATACGCAGTATTTT.

This clonotype was counted only a few times. The chain carries TRBV20-1 and TRBJ1-6, with 9 bases fitting TRBD1. CDR3 length: 15 amino acids. Germline V lookup: CDR1 DFQATT, CDR2 SNEGSKA (reference sequence). The J segment lost 5 bases and the V segment lost 1 base, leaving 3 bases of the junction unmatched. The chain's CDR3 is CSARAQGADNSPLHF. The CDR3 nucleotides read TGCAGTGCTAGAGCACAGGGGGCCGATAATTCACCCCTCCACTTT.

The chain recombines TRBV12-3 or TRBV12-4 with TRBJ1-2, with D possibly TRBD1 on 5 matching bases. V was cut by 4 bases and J by 4 bases, with 10 bases left in between. The CDR3 runs to 13 residues. The CDR3 is CASSSRGTYGYTF. The CDR3 DNA follows: TGTGCCAGCAGTTCAAGGGGTACCTATGGCTACACCTTC.

This clonotype came up many times. The chain couples TRBV5-5 to TRBJ2-3; D gene ambiguous. The CDR3 runs to 17 residues. Between the trimmed V and J ends, which lost 1 base and 0 bases, there was a span of 15 bases. The germline gives CDR1 SGHKS, CDR2 YYEKEE (reference sequence). The CDR3 is CASSLRLGALSTDTQYF. CDR3 DNA sequence: TGTGCCAGCAGCTTGCGGCTTGGCGCCCTCAGCACAGATACGCAGTATTTT.

CDR3 nucleotides: TGCAGCGGGCGAGCGTTGTCTGCAGGGACGCAGTATTTT. This translates into CSGRALSAGTQYF. V usage is TRBV29-1 and J usage is TRBJ2-3; D is perhaps TRBD1 (5 bases). The V gene's germline CDR1 is SQVTM and CDR2 ANQGSEA. Trimming removed 7 bases from V and 9 bases from J, with 20 bases in between. The CDR3 is made up of 13 amino acids.

A note on this clonotype: With a much larger clone just one base away, this may be a read error. V and J are TRBV9 and TRBJ2-6, with D hard to call. This CDR3 comprises 16 residues. Germline V CDR1 and CDR2: SGDLS, YYNGEE. DNA for the CDR3: TGTGCCAGCAGTGGCCTCCAGCCCTCTGTGGCCAACGTCCTGACTTTC. Translation gives CASSGLQPSVANVLTF.

V usage is TRBV7-9 and J usage is TRBJ1-6; D may be TRBD1 (6 bases). The V gene's germline CDR1 is SEHNR and CDR2 FQNEAQ (reference sequence). The V and J ends lost 5 bases and 6 bases respectively, with 17 bases between them. The CDR3 runs to 16 residues. The CDR3 nucleotides are TGTGCCAGCAGCCAACGTGGGGGCAGGTCTAATTCACCCCTCCACTTT. Translation: CASSQRGGRSNSPLHF.

The chain joins TRBV5-1 to TRBJ2-1; D unclear. CDR1 and CDR2 from the germline V gene are SGHRS and YFSETQ. This CDR3 has 15 residues. The V and J ends lost 1 base and 0 bases respectively, with 8 bases between them. The CDR3 loop is CASSLRWSSYNEQFF. CDR3 nucleotides: TGCGCCAGCAGCTTGAGGTGGAGCTCCTACAATGAGCAGTTCTTC.